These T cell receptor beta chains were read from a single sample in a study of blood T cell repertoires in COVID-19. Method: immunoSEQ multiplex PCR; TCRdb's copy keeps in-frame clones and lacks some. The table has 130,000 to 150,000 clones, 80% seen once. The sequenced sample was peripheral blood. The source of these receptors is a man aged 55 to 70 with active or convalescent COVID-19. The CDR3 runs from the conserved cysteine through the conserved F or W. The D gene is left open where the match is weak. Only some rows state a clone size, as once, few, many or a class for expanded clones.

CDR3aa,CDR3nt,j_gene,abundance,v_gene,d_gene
CASSPSQGGTEAFF,TGTGCCAGCTCACCTTCACAGGGTGGCACTGAAGCTTTCTTT,TRBJ1-1,.,TRBV18,.
CASSPQASGRVPGELFF,TGTGCCAGCAGCCCCCAGGCTAGCGGGAGGGTCCCCGGGGAGCTGTTTTTT,TRBJ2-2,few,TRBV7-3,TRBD2
CASSFRRGYGYTF,TGCGCCAGCAGCTTTAGGAGGGGCTATGGCTACACCTTC,TRBJ1-2,.,TRBV5-1,.
CASSSPDRRNSPLHF,TGTGCCAGCAGTTCCCCGGACAGGAGAAATTCACCCCTCCACTTT,TRBJ1-6,.,TRBV28,TRBD1
CASRLYTGELFF,TGTGCCAGTCGACTGTACACCGGGGAGCTGTTTTTT,TRBJ2-2,.,TRBV25-1,.
CSVEIYRSDEQYF,TGCAGCGTTGAAATCTACAGGAGTGACGAGCAGTACTTC,TRBJ2-7,.,TRBV29-1,.
CASSPLGAEGYTF,TGTGCCAGCTCACCATTAGGGGCGGAGGGCTACACCTTC,TRBJ1-2,.,TRBV18,.
CASSQDSGQGGGNTIYF,TGCGCCAGCAGCCAAGATTCTGGACAGGGAGGTGGAAACACCATATATTTT,TRBJ1-3,.,TRBV4-3,TRBD1
CASSLEGGPDYGYTF,TGCGCCAGCAGCTTGGAGGGCGGGCCCGACTATGGCTACACCTTC,TRBJ1-2,.,TRBV5-1,.
CATSRVRSSHEQYF,TGTGCCACCAGCAGAGTGAGGTCTTCCCACGAGCAGTACTTC,TRBJ2-7,once,TRBV15,.
CASSSDSFRSYNSPLHF,TGTGCCAGTAGTTCCGACTCCTTTCGCTCCTATAATTCACCCCTCCACTTT,TRBJ1-6,.,TRBV19,.
CASSLTPGNTEAFF,TGTGCCAGCTCACTAACCCCAGGGAACACTGAAGCTTTCTTT,TRBJ1-1,once,TRBV18,.
CASSAGTGTYNEQFF,TGTGCCAGCTCAGCCGGGACAGGGACCTACAATGAGCAGTTCTTC,TRBJ2-1,.,TRBV18,TRBD1
CASSLALPRNTEAFF,TGTGCCAGCAGCTTAGCACTCCCAAGAAACACTGAAGCTTTCTTT,TRBJ1-1,.,TRBV7-2,.
CASRQGSDYYGYTF,TGTGCCAGCCGACAGGGTTCCGACTACTATGGCTACACCTTC,TRBJ1-2,once,TRBV11-2,TRBD1
CASSEMQTYEQYF,TGTGCCAGCAGTGAAATGCAGACCTACGAGCAGTACTTC,TRBJ2-7,.,TRBV2,.
CASSPIPAGTSGRDYNEQFF,TGTGCCAGCAGCCCTATACCAGCCGGGACTAGCGGGAGGGATTACAATGAGCAGTTCTTC,TRBJ2-1,.,TRBV3-1/TRBV3-2,TRBD2
CASSVTRGNTEAFF,TGTGCCAGCAGCGTCACAAGGGGGAACACTGAAGCTTTCTTT,TRBJ1-1,.,TRBV11-2,.
CASMFNGNQPQHF,TGTGCCAGCATGTTTAATGGCAATCAGCCCCAGCATTTT,TRBJ1-5,.,TRBV28,.
CASSFSTGSGRLFF,TGTGCCAGCAGCTTTTCCACAGGGAGTGGTAGACTGTTTTTT,TRBJ1-4,.,TRBV7-9,.
CATSDTRTGGNQPQHF,TGTGCCACCAGTGATACGAGGACAGGGGGCAATCAGCCCCAGCATTTT,TRBJ1-5,.,TRBV24-1,TRBD1
CASSQDSGTGFSGYTF,TGCGCCAGCAGCCAAGATAGCGGGACAGGGTTTTCTGGCTACACCTTC,TRBJ1-2,.,TRBV4-3,TRBD1
CASAEADTQYF,TGTGCCAGCGCGGAGGCAGATACGCAGTATTTT,TRBJ2-3,once,TRBV11-2,.
CASSLRAGPNTGELFF,TGTGCCAGCAGCCTTCGGGCAGGGCCGAACACCGGGGAGCTGTTTTTT,TRBJ2-2,once,TRBV7-3,.
CASSLAGSPLHF,TGTGCCAGCAGCCTGGCGGGGTCACCCCTCCACTTT,TRBJ1-6,.,TRBV7-3,.
CASSYDRGGYNEQFF,TGCGCCAGCAGCTATGACAGGGGGGGTTACAATGAGCAGTTCTTC,TRBJ2-1,few,TRBV5-1,TRBD1
CASRRGGQGSSGANVLTF,TGTGCCAGCAGACGTGGGGGACAGGGGAGCTCTGGGGCCAACGTCCTGACTTTC,TRBJ2-6,.,TRBV7-2,TRBD1
CASSQDQQGARREQYF,TGTGCCAGCAGCCAAGATCAGCAGGGGGCCCGCCGCGAGCAGTACTTC,TRBJ2-7,.,TRBV4-2,TRBD1
CATRSLGVTNEKLFF,TGTGCCACTCGGAGCTTAGGGGTGACTAATGAAAAACTGTTTTTT,TRBJ1-4,once,TRBV10-3,.
CASSPIGGRGSYNEQFF,TGTGCCAGCAGCCCCATAGGCGGGAGGGGCTCCTACAATGAGCAGTTCTTC,TRBJ2-1,.,TRBV3-1/TRBV3-2,TRBD2
CASSAYSGRGQETQYF,TGTGCCAGCAGCGCGTATAGCGGGAGAGGTCAAGAGACCCAGTACTTC,TRBJ2-5,.,TRBV9,TRBD2
CAWSPFTTANTGELFF,TGTGCCTGGAGTCCGTTCACTACCGCGAACACCGGGGAGCTGTTTTTT,TRBJ2-2,few,TRBV30,.
CASSSGQGFGTDTQYF,TGTGCCAGCAGCTCGGGACAGGGGTTCGGCACAGATACGCAGTATTTT,TRBJ2-3,.,TRBV11-2,TRBD1
CASSPRQARGSYEQYF,TGTGCCAGCAGCCCAAGACAGGCCCGGGGCTCCTACGAGCAGTACTTC,TRBJ2-7,.,TRBV27,.
CASSIAGISYEQYF,TGTGCCAGTAGTATAGCGGGAATCTCCTACGAGCAGTACTTC,TRBJ2-7,.,TRBV19,.
CASSPGGSYGRYNSPLHF,TGTGCCAGCAGTCCCGGGGGTTCATACGGACGCTATAATTCACCCCTCCACTTT,TRBJ1-6,.,TRBV28,.
CASSSTDRGFHEQFF,TGTGCCAGCAGTTCCACGGACAGGGGGTTCCATGAGCAGTTCTTC,TRBJ2-1,.,TRBV27,TRBD1
CASSPYVDSPLHF,TGTGCCAGCAGCCCCTACGTGGATTCACCCCTCCACTTT,TRBJ1-6,.,TRBV7-8,.
CASSESVGGKLSF,TGTGCCAGCAGTGAATCTGTCGGGGGTAAGCTTTCTTTT,TRBJ1-1,.,TRBV6-1,.